The source of this T cell receptor beta chain is a study of T cell responses to AZD1222 COVID-19 vaccine. V gave up 4 bases and J gave up 4 bases, with 10 bases separating them. Germline CDR1 is MNHEY and CDR2 is SVGAGI. The CDR3 extends over 13 amino acids. As concerns this clone: The target antigen is unknown.

Notes on the study in general: Increases in Spike-specific TCR breadth and depth were seen after two AZD1222 doses. In a largely white British group with more females than males, clonal diversity was possibly underestimated. Repertoires were obtained solely post-peak T cell response.

Using immunoSEQ multiplex PCR, the repertoire was profiled, and TCRdb retains in-frame clones only, with some absent. The data hold tens of thousands of clones, with about 80% observed a single time. The TCR was taken from an adult who received the AZD1222 COVID-19 vaccine. The sequences come from peripheral blood, collected 28 days after the second AZD1222 dose. The genes are TRBV6-5 and TRBJ1-2, with a tentative D call TRBD1 (6 bases). This CDR3 reads CASSSGTTYGYTF. The CDR3 DNA reads TGTGCCAGCAGTTCGGGGACAACCTATGGCTACACCTTC.